This is a list of T cell receptor beta chains from one sample in a study of response to subunit inactivated influenza vaccine. MiXCR was run by TCRdb on the RT-PCR reads, yielding one entry per CDR3 protein. Among about 650,000 distinct CDR3 sequences listed, roughly 14% were seen once. The sample here was PBMCs from blood, taken about 11 days after vaccination. These receptors came from a man in his fifties who received an inactivated influenza vaccine. CDR3s leave out the opening cysteine and the closing phenylalanine or tryptophan. Clone size is not always given. Where it is, it says once, few, many or a class for expanded clones.

NA TRBJ2-3 TRBV20-1 12 SAMSPDRTDTQY
NA TRBJ2-3 TRBV5-1 13 ASSFGTSGRDTQY
many TRBJ2-5 TRBV12-3/TRBV12-4 10 ASSATEETQY
few TRBJ2-1 TRBV25-1 13 ASSLTSGSGNEQF
NA TRBJ2-5 TRBV20-1 13 SARDSARGGETQY
few TRBJ2-5 TRBV12-3/TRBV12-4 17 ASSLSGAGSTLPQETQY
NA TRBJ2-7 TRBV27 14 ASSLVGGGLIYEQY
NA TRBJ2-4 TRBV29-1 8 SARDSIQY
many TRBJ2-7 TRBV7-2 12 ASSLDAASYEQY
NA TRBJ2-1 TRBV19 12 ASSMTDRFGEQF
many TRBJ2-1 TRBV29-1 10 SVARNYNEQF
NA TRBJ1-1 TRBV11-2 11 ASSLDRDRVAF
few TRBJ2-1 TRBV2 12 ASRGTLGPVEQF
NA TRBJ2-5 TRBV11-2 16 ASRRTGGLGRREETQY
NA TRBJ2-1 TRBV20-1 14 SARDRLAGGMNEQF
NA TRBJ2-4 TRBV30 11 AWSTGEKNIQY
NA TRBJ2-7 TRBV20-1 12 SARDERSSYEQY
NA TRBJ2-7 TRBV10-3 10 AISESRMEQY
many TRBJ2-7 TRBV5-6 13 ASSPGTFVSYEQY
few TRBJ1-1 TRBV20-1 15 CARVRDRWFMNTEAF
few TRBJ1-1 TRBV7-9 12 ASTPQVGNTEAF
few TRBJ2-2 TRBV24-1 17 ATSDPHSRTGGFTGELF
NA TRBJ2-7 TRBV4-3 12 ASSQGGGASEQY
NA TRBJ2-5 TRBV5-1 11 ASSSTGRETQY
few TRBJ2-7 TRBV6-5 14 ASSPSGDGISYEQY
few TRBJ2-1 TRBV6-1 14 ASRNRGGGAVDEQF
NA TRBJ2-7 TRBV15 13 ATSTGQGRHYEQY
NA TRBJ2-7 TRBV21-1 14 ASSKWARKITYEQY
few TRBJ2-5 TRBV5-1 13 ASSFRDSAQETQY
many TRBJ2-7 TRBV4-2 13 ASSRGASGPYEQY
many TRBJ1-4 TRBV7-9 10 ASSFIVEKLF
few TRBJ1-5 TRBV30 11 AWSGVVYQPQH
NA TRBJ1-4 TRBV12-3/TRBV12-4 13 ASSPVAGPVEKLF
few TRBJ2-7 TRBV5-1 13 ASSLEAGGTYEQY
few TRBJ1-4 TRBV6-1 12 ASTSSGRGEKLF
NA TRBJ2-3 TRBV11-2 14 ASSSTNRDRGDTQY
few TRBJ2-1 TRBV6-5 12 ASSYQGIHNEQF
few TRBJ2-7 TRBV7-8 12 ASSSGLPAYEQY
NA TRBJ2-1 TRBV7-2 13 ASSLGGLAPWEQF
NA TRBJ2-1 TRBV13 12 ASSFGLEKVEQF
NA TRBJ2-2 TRBV24-1 16 ATSRGSKGADYTGELF